Included here is one TCR beta chain sequence, with context. The germline V gene has CDR1 LNHDA and CDR2 SQIVND (reference sequence). V lost 5 bases and J lost 6; bases outside the gene matches: 10. This CDR3 contains 15 residues. Sequencing was performed with immunoSEQ multiplex PCR; in TCRdb, only in-frame clones are kept and a portion is missing. The data hold 25,000 to 35,000 clones, with more than 75% observed a single time. This sample is part of a study of T cell changes during pregnancy in multiple sclerosis. The chain carries TRBV19 and TRBJ1-1; 9 bases agree with TRBD1. Sequenced material: CD8+ T cells from peripheral blood mononuclear cells, taken after pregnancy. The sequence was obtained from a female donor with multiple sclerosis, enrolled in a pregnancy study. The CDR3 DNA follows: TGTGCCAGTAGTGTGCCTGGACAGGGGAAGGCTGAAGCTTTCTTT. This gives the protein CASSVPGQGKAEAFF.